The TCR beta chain described here comes from a study of CD8 T cells in Susac syndrome. Overall study results and limits: It was acknowledged in the study that the number of individuals who were included in its TCR sequencing and HLA analysis was relatively small.

When the RNA was reverse transcribed, random hexamers were used with an input of roughly 0.5 to 1 ug. One entry per CDR3 protein, called by TCRdb with MiXCR from the immunoSEQ multiplex PCR reads. In the table there are 200,000 to 250,000 distinct CDR3 sequences, roughly 92% of which are singletons. From blood CD8+ and CD4+ T cells, the TCR beta chain was sequenced. This clonotype is a singleton in its sample. Antigen: not known. The V gene lost 7 bases and the J gene lost 0 bases, with 13 bases spanning the gap. CDR1 and CDR2 from the germline V gene are SEHNR and FQNEAQ (reference sequence). CDR3 length: 15 residues.

The J gene is TRBJ1-5, the V gene TRBV7-9, with TRBD1 as a possible D gene (6 bases). Material for sequencing was CD8+ T cells from PBMCs. The receptor was isolated from a human donor with multiple sclerosis. The CDR3: CASKGRQVSNQPQHF. The CDR3 DNA follows: TGTGCCAGCAAAGGAAGACAGGTTAGCAATCAGCCCCAGCATTTT.